These 31 T cell receptor beta chains were sequenced from one sample in a study of early T cells in non-severe SARS-CoV-2 infection. MiXCR, applied by TCRdb to the 5' RACE reads, yields one record per CDR3 protein. The repertoire holds 32,000 or so distinct CDR3 sequences, with 5.5% to 6.5% as singletons. The sequencing sample was made of whole blood. All receptors come from an adult who was a healthcare worker with PCR-confirmed SARS-CoV-2 infection or an uninfected control (not recorded which).

This clonotype was picked up a small number of times. This chain uses TRBV18 with TRBJ1-4, with D maybe TRBD1 (5 bases). Trimming stripped 4 bases from V and 8 bases from J, with 20 bases between. There are 16 residues in the CDR3. Per germline, CDR1 KGHSH and CDR2 LQKENI. The CDR3 DNA sequence: TGTGCCAGCTCACTTCGACAGAATCCGTATAGGGAAAAACTGTTTTTT. This encodes CASSLRQNPYREKLFF.

This chain connects TRBV29-1 to TRBJ2-1, with TRBD2 identical over 9 bases. Germline trimming cut 4 bases from V and 1 base from J; bases unmatched to any gene: 8. The CDR3 length is 16 residues. Germline assignment: CDR1 SQVTM and CDR2 ANQGSEA. The CDR3 DNA reads TGCAGCGTTGCTAGCGGGGCTCTCTCATCCTACAATGAGCAGTTCTTC. Translated, it gives CSVASGALSSYNEQFF.

The table lists this clonotype with many counts. The V call is TRBV6-2 or TRBV6-3, the J call TRBJ2-1; D not certain. The CDR3 has 17 residues. V lost 2 bases, J lost 5 bases, and 19 bases lay in between. CDR1 MNHEY and CDR2 SVGEGT come from the germline V gene. The CDR3 region is CASSYTSGLGYNNEQFF. CDR3 coding DNA: TGTGCCAGCAGTTACACCTCTGGGTTGGGGTACAACAATGAGCAGTTCTTC.

This clonotype was seen ten or more times. The chain recombines TRBV5-1 with TRBJ2-7, with TRBD1 matching over 9 bases. The CDR3 is 15 amino acids. The germline V gene has CDR1 SGHRS and CDR2 YFSETQ. Unmatched junction bases numbered 10, after V lost 3 bases and J lost 6 bases. The CDR3 DNA reads TGCGCCAGCAGCTCTTCCGGGACAGGGATCGGCGAGCAGTACTTC. Translating gives CASSSSGTGIGEQYF.

Remarks on this clonotype: Just one base apart from a much larger clone, this may be a read error. J is TRBJ2-3 and V is TRBV6-5; 7 bases match TRBD2. The CDR3 is 14 amino acids. The germline V gene has CDR1 MNHEY and CDR2 SVGAGI. This chain's CDR3 is CTSGAGPSTDTQYF. As DNA, the CDR3 is TGTACCAGTGGAGCGGGGCCTAGCACAGATACGCAGTATTTT.

A word on this clonotype: Lacking the conserved final phenylalanine or tryptophan, this CDR3 likely reflects a read error. The J gene is TRBJ2-3, the V gene TRBV12-3 or TRBV12-4, with TRBD1 as a possible D gene (5 bases). CDR3 length: 15 amino acids. V was trimmed by 6 bases and J by 2 bases, leaving 15 bases between them. In DNA form, the CDR3 reads TGTGCCAGCAGCTACAGTGGACATAACACAGATACGCAGTATTCT. It is translated as CASSYSGHNTDTQYS.

Points on this clonotype: Since no conserved phenylalanine or tryptophan closes the CDR3, a read error is the likely cause. This chain joins TRBV5-1 and TRBJ2-1; 10 positions agree with TRBD2. Per the germline V gene, CDR1 is SGHRS and CDR2 is YFSETQ. Trimming took 4 bases from V and 4 from J; bases not matched to a gene: 5. This CDR3 spans 15 amino acids. CDR3: CASSTGTSDYNEQFL. CDR3 nucleotide sequence: TGCGCCAGCAGCACCGGGACTAGCGATTACAATGAGCAGTTCCTC.

There are many counts of this clonotype. The rearrangement uses TRBV9 and TRBJ2-1; D is possibly TRBD2 (6 bases). Germline lookup yields CDR1 SGDLS and CDR2 YYNGEE. CDR3 size: 17 residues. Trimming shortened V by 0 bases and J by 6 bases, and 19 bases separated the two germline ends. The CDR3 DNA reads as TGTGCCAGCAGCGTAGGTTCGCGACTAGGAGGGTCCAATGAGCAGTTCTTC. Its protein is CASSVGSRLGGSNEQFF.

There are many counts of this clonotype. The chain uses TRBV10-1 and TRBJ2-3, with 9 bases aligning to TRBD1. The length of the CDR3 is 16 residues. V dropped 7 bases and J dropped 4; count of bases not matched to a gene: 12. Germline values: CDR1 WNHNN, CDR2 SYGVQD (reference sequence). The CDR3 loop reads CASTPSDRGGPDTQYF. Here the CDR3 DNA reads TGCGCCAGCACCCCATCGGACAGGGGAGGCCCAGATACGCAGTATTTT.

CDR3: CASSEALGTGEKNSPLHF. For the CDR3, the DNA is TGTGCCAGCAGTGAGGCACTCGGAACCGGGGAAAAGAATTCACCCCTCCACTTT. V is TRBV2 and J is TRBJ1-6; D is ambiguous. The CDR3 has 18 amino acids. Germline assignment: CDR1 SNHLY and CDR2 FYNNEI. Between the trimmed V and J ends, which lost 3 bases and 7 bases, there was a span of 22 bases.

In this sample, this clonotype is medium-sized (0.01 to 0.1%). This rearrangement joins TRBV12-3 or TRBV12-4 to TRBJ2-7; possibly TRBD1 for D (5 bases). The CDR3 runs to 13 residues. V was clipped by 7 bases and J by 0 bases, with 10 bases between them. The CDR3 DNA reads as TGTGCCAGCATGTGGGGCAGCTCCTACGAGCAGTACTTC. Its translation is CASMWGSSYEQYF.

This clonotype was seen at least ten times. The chain recombines TRBV9 with TRBJ2-5; the match to TRBD2 covers 9 bases. CDR3 length equals 17 residues. V dropped 1 base and J dropped 0; count of bases not matched to a gene: 7. Germline V gives CDR1 SGDLS, CDR2 YYNGEE. CDR3 DNA sequence: TGTGCCAGCAGCGTATCAAGCGGGGGGAAGTACCAAGAGACCCAGTACTTC. It codes for CASSVSSGGKYQETQYF.

This clonotype was counted at least ten times. The chain is built from TRBV7-2 and TRBJ1-2, with D unresolved. V lost 3 bases and J lost 4, with 15 bases in between. Looked up from germline, CDR1 is SGHTA and CDR2 is FQGNSA. The CDR3 is 15 residues long. The DNA for the CDR3 is TGTGCCAGCAGCTTTGACAACGGCATTAGCTATGGCTACACCTTC. Its protein is CASSFDNGISYGYTF.

The chain uses TRBV6-5 and TRBJ1-2, with 7 nucleotides matching TRBD1. V gave up 6 bases and J gave up 8 bases; unmatched junction bases: 12. Germline CDR1 and CDR2: MNHEY and SVGAGI. The CDR3 is 14 residues long. As DNA, the CDR3 is TGTGCCAGCAGCCCCACGACAGGGTTAGACGGCTACACCTTC. It specifies CASSPTTGLDGYTF.

This clonotype was seen many times. The rearrangement uses TRBV29-1 and TRBJ2-1; D could derive from TRBD1 or TRBD2 (5 bases each). Trimming removed 2 bases from V and 9 bases from J, with 17 bases in between. The CDR3 is made up of 14 amino acids. Per germline, CDR1 SQVTM and CDR2 ANQGSEA. The CDR3 reads CSVEMVRGVSEQFF. For the CDR3, the DNA is TGCAGCGTTGAAATGGTGAGGGGTGTTAGTGAGCAGTTCTTC.

There are many counts of this clonotype. This chain connects TRBV6-5 to TRBJ1-5, with D unresolved. CDR1 and CDR2 from the germline V gene are MNHEY and SVGAGI. CDR3 length: 13 amino acids. The germline V and J ends were trimmed by 0 bases and 9 bases, with 9 bases remaining between them. This CDR3 is CASSYSPSRPQHF. Here the CDR3 DNA reads TGTGCCAGCAGTTACTCGCCTAGTCGGCCCCAGCATTTT.

This clonotype was counted many times. The chain recombines TRBV5-1 with TRBJ1-1; weak D call: TRBD1 (6 bases). The germline V gene encodes CDR1 SGHRS and CDR2 YFSETQ. Trimming cost V 4 bases and J 3 bases, with 16 bases left between them. CDR3 size: 15 residues. This chain's CDR3 is CASSPRTYRDTEAFF. For the CDR3, the DNA is TGCGCCAGCAGCCCCCGGACATACAGGGACACTGAAGCTTTCTTT.

The V and J genes are TRBV20-1 and TRBJ1-4; D is unresolved. Germline V gene lookup returns CDR1 DFQATT and CDR2 SNEGSKA (reference sequence). Between the trimmed V and J ends, which lost 6 bases and 0 bases, there was a span of 14 bases. CDR3 length: 15 residues. The CDR3 reads CSAHWRDATNEKLFF. Written as DNA, the CDR3 is TGCAGTGCCCATTGGAGGGATGCAACTAATGAAAAACTGTTTTTT.

By sample fraction, this clonotype is medium-sized. The rearrangement joins TRBV12-3 or TRBV12-4 to TRBJ1-2, with TRBD1 matching 10 bases. Trimming at V came to 6 bases and at J to 5 bases, leaving 6 bases not matched to a gene. This CDR3 has 14 amino acids. CDR3 nucleotides: TGTGCCAGCAGATCATGGACAGGGGGATATGGCTACACCTTC. It specifies CASRSWTGGYGYTF.

This clonotype was seen at least ten times. The chain carries TRBV15 and TRBJ2-1, with D unclear. Germline V CDR1 and CDR2: LNHNV, YYDKDF (reference sequence). The CDR3 has 12 amino acids. Trimming cost V 1 base and J 4 bases, with 2 bases left between them. The chain's CDR3 is CATSRAYNEQFF. Written as DNA, the CDR3 is TGTGCCACCAGCAGAGCATACAATGAGCAGTTCTTC.

This clonotype was counted many times. The genes are TRBV18 and TRBJ1-2; 8 nucleotides match TRBD1. This CDR3 is 15 amino acids long. V was pared by 3 bases and J by 3 bases, with 6 bases of the junction left unmatched. In germline, CDR1 is KGHSH, CDR2 LQKENI. DNA for the CDR3: TGTGCCAGCTCACCGGGGGACAGGTCGTACTATGGCTACACCTTC. Translation: CASSPGDRSYYGYTF.

This clonotype was detected ten times or more. This sequence joins TRBV11-2 and TRBJ2-5; a weak D match, TRBD2 (5 bases). CDR3 length: 13 amino acids. The germline V gene encodes CDR1 SGHAT and CDR2 FQNNGV. The V end lost 4 bases, the J end lost 5 bases, and 11 bases lay between the germline ends. The CDR3 DNA sequence: TGTGCCAGCAGCTCCACCGTAGCGGAGACCCAGTACTTC. This sequence encodes CASSSTVAETQYF.

This clonotype was counted many times. The chain employs TRBV20-1 and TRBJ1-5; D remains ambiguous. CDR1 is DFQATT, CDR2 SNEGSKA, per germline (reference sequence). The CDR3 spans 11 residues. Trimming removed 5 bases at V and 3 bases at J, with 5 bases between. CDR3 sequence reads: CSAGNNQPQHF. For the CDR3, the DNA is TGCAGTGCTGGTAACAATCAGCCCCAGCATTTT.

With regard to this clonotype: It may be a read error: a sequence one base away is much more abundant. The chain uses TRBV4-3 and TRBJ2-1, with D unresolved. TRBJ2-7 matches the DNA end more closely, so the J call is doubtful. This CDR3 is 15 amino acids long. Germline V lookup: CDR1 LGHNA, CDR2 YSLEER. CDR3 DNA: TGCGCCAGCAGCCAAGACCCCTTTTTCTCCAATGAGCAGTACTTC. It encodes CASSQDPFFSNEQYF.

The chain has TRBV12-3 or TRBV12-4 and TRBJ2-7, with D possibly TRBD2 on 6 matching bases. The CDR3 spans 14 residues. V lost 2 bases to trimming and J lost 4 bases, with 12 bases between them. CDR3 nucleotides: TGTGCCAGCAGTTTAATGGTGGGGAGGTACGAGCAGTACTTC. Amino acid sequence: CASSLMVGRYEQYF.

Many counts were recorded for this clonotype. V gene TRBV4-3 combines with J gene TRBJ1-2; weak D call: TRBD1 (6 bases). In germline, CDR1 is LGHNA, CDR2 YSLEER. The ends were cut back, 1 base at V and 5 bases at J, with 26 bases in the middle. The CDR3 consists of 19 residues. CDR3 region: CASSQVWAREAGDRYGYTF. The CDR3 region has the DNA TGCGCCAGCAGCCAAGTTTGGGCCAGGGAAGCAGGGGATCGGTATGGCTACACCTTC.

This clonotype appeared many times. The J gene is TRBJ2-7, the V gene TRBV10-3; D is undetermined. Trimming stripped 3 bases from V and 2 bases from J, with 8 bases between. The CDR3 runs to 13 residues. Germline V lookup: CDR1 ENHRY, CDR2 SYGVKD. CDR3 in DNA: TGTGCCATCAGTGAACGGCTGACCTACGAGCAGTACTTC. Translation gives CAISERLTYEQYF.

This clonotype was observed a few times. The V and J genes are TRBV15 and TRBJ2-5; 8 nucleotides agree with TRBD1. CDR3 size: 17 residues. Germline V lookup: CDR1 LNHNV, CDR2 YYDKDF (reference sequence). Trimming removed 4 bases from V and 0 bases from J; junction bases left unmatched: 10. CDR3 DNA sequence: TGTGCCACCAGCAAATCTCAGGGGGCGCCTAACCAAGAGACCCAGTACTTC. Protein: CATSKSQGAPNQETQYF.

V usage is TRBV28 and J usage is TRBJ2-3, with D perhaps TRBD1 (6 bases). Germline values: CDR1 MDHEN, CDR2 SYDVKM. V was pared by 4 bases and J by 3 bases, with 14 bases between. The CDR3 totals 15 residues. The CDR3 region has the DNA TGTGCCAGCAGTTCAGGGGTGGTCAGGACAGATACGCAGTATTTT. Translating it yields CASSSGVVRTDTQYF.

The chain uses TRBV7-9 and TRBJ2-7; a weak D match, TRBD2 (6 bases). The CDR3 consists of 13 residues. V was pared by 1 base and J by 3 bases, with 7 bases between. Germline V gene lookup returns CDR1 SEHNR and CDR2 FQNEAQ (reference sequence). For the CDR3, the DNA is TGTGCCAGCAGCTTAGACGGGGGCTACGAGCAGTACTTC. This encodes CASSLDGGYEQYF.

Concerning this clonotype itself: A clone one base away is much larger, so this may be a read error. The chain joins TRBV5-1 to TRBJ2-5, with 7 nucleotides matching TRBD1. Germline CDR1 SGHRS, CDR2 YFSETQ. The CDR3 sequence is 14 residues long. CDR3 loop: CASSLSTGTETRYF. The CDR3, as DNA: TGCGCCAGCAGCCTCTCGACAGGGACAGAGACCCGGTACTTC.